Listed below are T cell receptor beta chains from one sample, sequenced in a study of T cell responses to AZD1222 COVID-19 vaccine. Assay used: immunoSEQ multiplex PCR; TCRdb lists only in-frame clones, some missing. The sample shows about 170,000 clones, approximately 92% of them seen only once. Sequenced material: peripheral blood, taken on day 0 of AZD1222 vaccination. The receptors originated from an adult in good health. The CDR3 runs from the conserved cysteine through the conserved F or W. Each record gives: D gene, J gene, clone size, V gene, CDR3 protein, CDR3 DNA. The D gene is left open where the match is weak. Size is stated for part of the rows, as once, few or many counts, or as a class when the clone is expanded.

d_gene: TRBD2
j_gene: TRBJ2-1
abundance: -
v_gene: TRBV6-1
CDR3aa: CASSAWTSGGATPNEQFF
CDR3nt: TGTGCCAGCAGTGCCTGGACTAGCGGGGGCGCCACCCCCAATGAGCAGTTCTTC

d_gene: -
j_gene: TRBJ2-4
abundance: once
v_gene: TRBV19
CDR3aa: CASSIGGLKGIQYF
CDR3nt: TGTGCCAGTAGTATAGGTGGCCTTAAGGGCATTCAGTACTTC

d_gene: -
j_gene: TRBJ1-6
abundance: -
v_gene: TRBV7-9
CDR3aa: CASKGSFGNNSPLHF
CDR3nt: TGTGCCAGCAAAGGCTCGTTCGGGAATAATTCACCCCTCCACTTT

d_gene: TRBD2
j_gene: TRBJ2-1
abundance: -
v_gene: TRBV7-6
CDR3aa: CASSLRLAGSDEQFF
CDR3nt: TGTGCCAGCAGCTTAAGACTAGCGGGAAGCGATGAGCAGTTCTTC

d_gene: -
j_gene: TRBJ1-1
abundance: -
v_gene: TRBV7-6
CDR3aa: CASSLAPGNTEAFF
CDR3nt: TGTGCCAGCAGCTTAGCGCCAGGGAACACTGAAGCTTTCTTT

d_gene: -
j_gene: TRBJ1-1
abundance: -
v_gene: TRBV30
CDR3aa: CAWSVHGNTEAFF
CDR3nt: TGTGCCTGGAGTGTACATGGAAACACTGAAGCTTTCTTT

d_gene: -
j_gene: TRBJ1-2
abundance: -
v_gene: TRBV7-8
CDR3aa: CASSLAGTPLYGYTF
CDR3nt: TGTGCCAGCAGCTTGGCCGGGACACCCTTGTATGGCTACACCTTC

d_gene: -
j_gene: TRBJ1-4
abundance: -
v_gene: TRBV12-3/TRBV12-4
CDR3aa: CASSRRQLEKLFF
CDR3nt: TGTGCCAGCAGTCGCCGACAACTAGAAAAACTGTTTTTT

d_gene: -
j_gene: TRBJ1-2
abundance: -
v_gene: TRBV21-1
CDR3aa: CASSKQTEGTSYGYTF
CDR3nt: TGTGCCAGCAGCAAACAAACGGAAGGGACATCCTATGGCTACACCTTC

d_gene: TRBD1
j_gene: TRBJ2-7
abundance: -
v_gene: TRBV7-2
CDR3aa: CASSQPGQNEQYF
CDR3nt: TGTGCCAGCAGCCAACCGGGACAGAACGAGCAGTACTTC

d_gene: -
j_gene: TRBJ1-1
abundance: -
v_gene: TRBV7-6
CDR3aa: CASSLGRTLNTEAFF
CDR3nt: TGTGCCAGCAGCTTGGGACGGACCCTGAACACTGAAGCTTTCTTT

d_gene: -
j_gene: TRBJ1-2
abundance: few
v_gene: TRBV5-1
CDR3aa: CASSSDGFNYGYTF
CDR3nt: TGCGCCAGCAGCTCAGACGGGTTTAACTATGGCTACACCTTC

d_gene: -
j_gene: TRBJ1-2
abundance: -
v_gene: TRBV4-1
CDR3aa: CASSQEGSFRSGYTF
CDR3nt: TGCGCCAGCAGCCAAGAGGGATCCTTCCGTAGTGGCTACACCTTC

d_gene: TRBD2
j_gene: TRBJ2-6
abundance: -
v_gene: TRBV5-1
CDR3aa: CASSLSPSGSSGANVLTF
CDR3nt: TGCGCCAGCAGCTTATCGCCTAGCGGGAGTTCTGGGGCCAACGTCCTGACTTTC

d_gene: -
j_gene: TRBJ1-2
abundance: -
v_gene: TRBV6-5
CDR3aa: CASSYSKGSGYGYTF
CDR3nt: TGTGCCAGCAGTTACTCGAAGGGGTCTGGCTATGGCTACACCTTC

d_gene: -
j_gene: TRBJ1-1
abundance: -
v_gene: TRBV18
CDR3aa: CASSLGGPNTEAFF
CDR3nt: TGTGCCAGCTCCTTGGGGGGGCCGAACACTGAAGCTTTCTTT

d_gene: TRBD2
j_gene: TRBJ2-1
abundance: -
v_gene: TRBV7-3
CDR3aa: CASSLGGSPYNEQFF
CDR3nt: TGTGCCAGCAGCTTAGGCGGGAGTCCCTACAATGAGCAGTTCTTC

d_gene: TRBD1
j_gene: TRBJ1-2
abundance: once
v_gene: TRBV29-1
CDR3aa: CSVDRDRDYGYTF
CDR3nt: TGCAGCGTTGACCGGGACAGGGACTATGGCTACACCTTC

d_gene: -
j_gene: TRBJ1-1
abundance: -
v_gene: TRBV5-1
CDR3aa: CASSLGHRDLNTEAFF
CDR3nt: TGCGCCAGCAGCTTGGGCCACAGGGATTTGAACACTGAAGCTTTCTTT

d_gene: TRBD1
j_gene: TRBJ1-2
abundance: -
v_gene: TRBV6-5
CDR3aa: CASSYLQGARTSGYTF
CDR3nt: TGTGCCAGCAGTTACCTGCAGGGGGCACGGACGAGTGGCTACACCTTC

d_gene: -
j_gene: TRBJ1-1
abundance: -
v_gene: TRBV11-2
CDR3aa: CASSSIKGGEVVEAFF
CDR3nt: TGTGCCAGCAGCTCAATCAAGGGGGGCGAGGTAGTGGAAGCTTTCTTT

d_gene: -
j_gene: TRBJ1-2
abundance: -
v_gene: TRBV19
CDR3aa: CASSTKAGTPYGYTF
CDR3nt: TGTGCCAGTAGCACGAAAGCCGGGACACCCTATGGCTACACCTTC

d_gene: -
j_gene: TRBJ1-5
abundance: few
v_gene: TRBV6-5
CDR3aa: CASSYSGQPQHF
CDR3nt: TGTGCCAGCAGTTACTCCGGTCAGCCCCAGCATTTT

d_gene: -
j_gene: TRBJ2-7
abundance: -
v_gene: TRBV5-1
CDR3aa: CASSLAGDFSYEQYF
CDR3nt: TGCGCCAGCAGCTTGGCCGGGGACTTCTCCTACGAGCAGTACTTC

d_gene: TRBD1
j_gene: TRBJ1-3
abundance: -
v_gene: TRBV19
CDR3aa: CASSIDRGVLNTIYF
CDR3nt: TGTGCCAGTAGTATCGACAGGGGAGTTTTAAACACCATATATTTT

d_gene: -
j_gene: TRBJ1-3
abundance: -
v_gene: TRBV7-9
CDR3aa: CASSLDPSGNTIYF
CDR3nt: TGTGCCAGCAGCTTAGATCCTTCTGGAAACACCATATATTTT

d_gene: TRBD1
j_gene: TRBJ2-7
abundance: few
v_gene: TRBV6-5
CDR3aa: CASSDGTGAYEQYF
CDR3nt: TGTGCCAGCAGCGACGGGACAGGAGCCTACGAGCAGTACTTC

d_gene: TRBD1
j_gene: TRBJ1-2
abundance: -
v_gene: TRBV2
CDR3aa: CASSGDSPNYGYTF
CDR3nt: TGTGCCAGCAGTGGGGACAGCCCTAACTATGGCTACACCTTC

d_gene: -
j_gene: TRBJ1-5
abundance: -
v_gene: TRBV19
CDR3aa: CASKVSNQPQHF
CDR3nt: TGTGCCAGTAAAGTGAGCAATCAGCCCCAGCATTTT

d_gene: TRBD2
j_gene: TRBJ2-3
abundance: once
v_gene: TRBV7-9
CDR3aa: CASSPTSGGFPSTDTQYF
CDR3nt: TGTGCCAGCAGCCCCACTAGCGGGGGGTTTCCTAGCACAGATACGCAGTATTTT

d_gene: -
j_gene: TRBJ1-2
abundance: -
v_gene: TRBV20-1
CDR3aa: CSASDYGYTF
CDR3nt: TGCAGTGCTAGTGACTATGGCTACACCTTC